These T cell receptor beta chains were read from a single sample in a study of cytotoxic CD8 clonotypes in ibrutinib-treated CLL. Produced via immunoSEQ multiplex PCR; TCRdb's table is partial and in-frame only. The profile covers approximately 22,000 clones, with roughly 72% appearing a single time and roughly 24% taken by the ten largest. The material sequenced was PBMCs, taken before ibrutinib treatment. All receptors come from a human donor with chronic lymphocytic leukemia. Both conserved end residues are part of each CDR3. A D gene is named only where the DNA matches it firmly. The size of a clone is reported for some rows only, either as once, few or many, or as a class for expanded clones.

>TRBD2|NA|TRBJ2-7|TRBV9|17
TGTGCCAGCAGCGTAGGTATCTTCGCGGGAGGGACCTACGAGCAGTACTTC
CASSVGIFAGGTYEQYF
>TRBD2|few|TRBJ2-7|TRBV5-4|15
TGTGCCAGCAGCCAAGCGGGAGTGGGGGCCTACGAGCAGTACTTC
CASSQAGVGAYEQYF
>TRBD2|once|TRBJ2-1|TRBV9|14
TGTGCCAGCAGCGTAGCGGGAGGGCCGTATGAGCAGTTCTTC
CASSVAGGPYEQFF
>NA|few|TRBJ1-4|TRBV7-6|13
TGTGCCAGCAGCTTAGGGACCGACGAAAAACTGTTTTTT
CASSLGTDEKLFF
>NA|NA|TRBJ2-1|TRBV14|15
TGTGCCAGCAGCCAAGGCCTAGCGTGGGACAATGAGCAGTTCTTC
CASSQGLAWDNEQFF
>TRBD1|few|TRBJ2-7|TRBV29-1|12
TGCAGCGTAACTGGACAGGCCTACGAGCAGTACTTC
CSVTGQAYEQYF
>NA|NA|TRBJ1-2|TRBV29-1|13
TGCAGCGTTCGAGGGAAGGGTAACTATGGCTACACCTTC
CSVRGKGNYGYTF
>TRBD2|NA|TRBJ2-7|TRBV5-1|15
TGCGCCAGCACAGGTACAGCGGGAGGGGCCTCTGAGCAGTACTTC
CASTGTAGGASEQYF
>NA|NA|TRBJ2-5|TRBV5-1|15
TGCGCCAGCAGCTCGCTTACAGGGTTATCAGAGACCCAGTACTTC
CASSSLTGLSETQYF
>NA|NA|TRBJ2-6|TRBV5-1|16
TGCGCCAGCAGCGGGAAGGGGGTGATTGGGGCCAACGTCCTGACTTTC
CASSGKGVIGANVLTF
>NA|NA|TRBJ2-3|TRBV19|15
TGTGCCAGTAGGAAATACCAAACCCCCACAGATACGCAGTATTTT
CASRKYQTPTDTQYF
>TRBD2|NA|TRBJ2-1|TRBV15|16
TGTGCCACCAGCAGAGGAGTAGCGGGAGGGCCCCCTGAGCAGTTCTTC
CATSRGVAGGPPEQFF
>NA|NA|TRBJ1-5|TRBV6-5|14
TGTGCCAGCAGAGCACAGAACAGCAATCAGCCCCAGCATTTT
CASRAQNSNQPQHF
>NA|NA|TRBJ1-3|TRBV21-1|15
TGTGCCAGCAGTACGCTACAACACGCACGAAACACCATATATTTT
CASSTLQHARNTIYF
>TRBD1|NA|TRBJ2-7|TRBV28|15
TGTGCCAGCAAACTATGGGACAGGGGGCGCGGTGAGCAGTACTTC
CASKLWDRGRGEQYF
>NA|NA|TRBJ1-2|TRBV7-9|14
TGTGCCAGCAGCAGATTACAGGGCATCTATGGCTACACCTTC
CASSRLQGIYGYTF
>NA|NA|TRBJ2-1|TRBV20-1|11
TGCAGTGCTCTCAGGGGTAAGGAGCAGTTCTTC
CSALRGKEQFF
>TRBD2|NA|TRBJ2-1|TRBV2|16
TGTGCCAGCAGTCCGGGACTAGCGGGAGGGCTAGGTGAGCAGTTCTTC
CASSPGLAGGLGEQFF
>NA|NA|TRBJ2-2|TRBV2|13
TGTGCCAGCAGGGAACTGGATGGCGGGGAGCTGTTTTTT
CASRELDGGELFF
>TRBD2|NA|TRBJ2-7|TRBV18|18
TGTGCCAGCTCAAGCGTCGGCGGGAGGGCCTTTATGTCCTACGAGCAGTACTTC
CASSSVGGRAFMSYEQYF
>NA|NA|TRBJ2-5|TRBV5-6|13
TGTGCCAGCAGCTTGCGGGGCGTTGAGACCCAGTACTTC
CASSLRGVETQYF
>NA|NA|TRBJ2-7|TRBV28|11
TGTGCCAGCAGTAGGGGGTACGAGCAGTACTTC
CASSRGYEQYF
>NA|NA|TRBJ2-5|TRBV30|15
TGTGCCTGGAGTGTAAGTTGGCGGAACCAAGAGACCCAGTACTTC
CAWSVSWRNQETQYF
>NA|NA|TRBJ2-5|TRBV14|16
TGTGCCAGCAGCAAAACGGACAGACCGTACCAAGAGACCCAGTACTTC
CASSKTDRPYQETQYF
>TRBD2|NA|TRBJ2-1|TRBV7-9|16
TGTGCCTCCCTCAGAGGTAGCGGGAGCGCCTACAATGAGCAGTTCTTC
CASLRGSGSAYNEQFF
>TRBD2|NA|TRBJ2-2|TRBV5-1|17
TGCGCCAGCAGCCCGGGGGGACCGGTCGCGAACACCGGGGAGCTGTTTTTT
CASSPGGPVANTGELFF
>NA|few|TRBJ2-2|TRBV19|15
TGTGCCAGTAGGCCAGGGGGGCAACGAAGCGGGGAGCTGTTTTTT
CASRPGGQRSGELFF
>NA|NA|TRBJ1-4|TRBV7-3|13
TGTGCCAGCAACCGTGGAACCGGTGAAAAACTGTTTTTT
CASNRGTGEKLFF
>NA|NA|TRBJ1-4|TRBV6-1|15
TGTGCCAGCAGTGAAACTAGGGGTCCTAATGAAAAACTGTTTTTT
CASSETRGPNEKLFF
>TRBD1|NA|TRBJ2-1|TRBV5-6|15
TGTGCCAGCAGCGGCCTGACAGGGAGCTACAATGAGCAGTTCTTC
CASSGLTGSYNEQFF
>NA|NA|TRBJ2-7|TRBV4-3|15
TGCGCCAGCAGCCTAAGACAGGATACTCCCTACGAGCAGTACTTC
CASSLRQDTPYEQYF
>NA|NA|TRBJ2-7|TRBV9|14
TGTGCCAGCAGCGTAGACAACAGGGTCCACGAGCAGTACTTC
CASSVDNRVHEQYF
>TRBD2|NA|TRBJ2-1|TRBV5-4|20
TGTGCCAGCAGCTTGGTCGGGACTAGCGGGGGGTTAAGCTCCTACAATGAGCAGTTCTTC
CASSLVGTSGGLSSYNEQFF
>TRBD2|few|TRBJ2-2|TRBV7-9|16
TGTGCCAGCAGCCCCCCTAGCGGGATGAACACCGGGGAGCTGTTTTTT
CASSPPSGMNTGELFF
>TRBD1|few|TRBJ1-2|TRBV18|14
TGTGCCAGCTCACCACCCCAGGGGGCGTCTGGCTACACCTTC
CASSPPQGASGYTF
>TRBD2|once|TRBJ2-7|TRBV4-1|13
TGCGCCAGCAGCCTACGACTAGCGCGGGAGCAGTACTTC
CASSLRLAREQYF
>TRBD2|NA|TRBJ2-1|TRBV7-3|13
TGTGCCAGCAGTGCGGGAGGGTACAATGAGCAGTTCTTC
CASSAGGYNEQFF
>TRBD1|NA|TRBJ1-2|TRBV6-1|16
TGTGCCAGCAGAGAACATGGGACAGGCGGCGACTATGGCTACACCTTC
CASREHGTGGDYGYTF
>TRBD2|NA|TRBJ2-1|TRBV7-9|15
TGTGCCAGCAGCAGGACTAGCGGGAGTTCGGATGAGCAGTTCTTC
CASSRTSGSSDEQFF
>NA|NA|TRBJ1-1|TRBV7-9|14
TGTGCCAGCAGCAAGGGACGGCTGAACACTGAAGCTTTCTTT
CASSKGRLNTEAFF
>TRBD2|NA|TRBJ2-3|TRBV28|19
TGTGCCAGCAACACCTGGAGCGGGAGTGGGGACCTAGGGCCAGATACGCAGTATTTT
CASNTWSGSGDLGPDTQYF
>TRBD1|NA|TRBJ1-3|TRBV15|13
TGTGCCACCCAGACAGGGTCTGGAAACACCATATATTTT
CATQTGSGNTIYF
>NA|NA|TRBJ1-5|TRBV30|13
TGTGCCTGGAGTGTACCTGGGGTCCAGCCCCAGCATTTT
CAWSVPGVQPQHF
>NA|few|TRBJ1-2|TRBV2|14
TGTGCCAGCACGGTAAGCTTCGGTGCCGTCGGCTACACCTTC
CASTVSFGAVGYTF